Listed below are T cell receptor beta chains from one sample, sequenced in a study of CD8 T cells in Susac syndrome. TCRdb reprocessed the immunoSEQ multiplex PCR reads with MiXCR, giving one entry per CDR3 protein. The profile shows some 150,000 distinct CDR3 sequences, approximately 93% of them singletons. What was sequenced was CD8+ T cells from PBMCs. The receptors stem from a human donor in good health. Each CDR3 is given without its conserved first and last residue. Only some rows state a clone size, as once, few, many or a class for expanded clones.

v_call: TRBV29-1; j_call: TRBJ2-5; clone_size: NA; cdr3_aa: SVDPIGGQETQY
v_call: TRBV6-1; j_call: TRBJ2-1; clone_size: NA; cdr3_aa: ASSPYAGGGLNEQF
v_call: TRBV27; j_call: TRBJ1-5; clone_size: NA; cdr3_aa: ASSLGTVSNQPQH
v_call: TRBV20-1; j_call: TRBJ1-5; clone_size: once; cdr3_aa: SAAGGYSNQPQH
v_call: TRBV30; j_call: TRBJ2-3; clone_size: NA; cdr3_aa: AWSDPGTSGRFDTQY
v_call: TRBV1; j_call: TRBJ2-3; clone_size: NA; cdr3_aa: TSSHPSADTQY
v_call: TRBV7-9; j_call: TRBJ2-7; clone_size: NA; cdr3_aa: ASTLGNTYEQY
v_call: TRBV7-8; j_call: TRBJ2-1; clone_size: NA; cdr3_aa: ASSLMTRGTGNEQF
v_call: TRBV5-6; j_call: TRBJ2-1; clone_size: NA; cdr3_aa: ASSWDRINDEQF
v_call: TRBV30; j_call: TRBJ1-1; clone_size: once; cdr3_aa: AWGLSGHEAF